Below, 2 T cell receptor beta chains from the same sample are listed, as sequenced in a study of CD8 T cells in ankylosing spondylitis (dated by TCRdb to the late 2010s). These receptors are not linked to any known antigen. The library came from 5' RACE. Instrument used: Illumina HiSeq 2500. TCRdb redid the processing of the public reads, applying fastp at Q25 and MiXCR, and retained in-frame beta chains. Rows with one shared CDR3 protein collapse into an entry with the most common genes and DNA. Counted in this sample were some 130,000 distinct CDR3 sequences; approximately 17% of them appeared once. The ten largest clones represent 30% to 35% of the sample. Overall study outcomes, separate from this receptor: A TCR beta motif of roughly 8 highly homologous amino acid variants appeared characteristic of blood from ankylosing spondylitis patients.

Sequenced input: blood, either unsorted or a sorted T cell fraction (not recorded which). The origin of the receptors is a male donor with ankylosing spondylitis.

This clonotype was seen more than once but under ten times. DNA for the CDR3: TGTGCCAGCAGAGGTGACTCCTACGAGCAGTACTTC. As protein: CASRGDSYEQYF. This chain joins TRBV7-6 and TRBJ2-7; D call uncertain. The length of the CDR3 is 12 residues. Germline CDR1 and CDR2: SGHVS and FNYEAQ. V shed 6 bases and J shed 0 bases, with 6 bases lying between them.

V and J are TRBV12-3 or TRBV12-4 and TRBJ1-3, with D unresolved. V lost 8 bases to trimming and J lost 0 bases, with 5 bases between them. There are 12 residues in the CDR3. The CDR3 reads CASGNSGNTIYF. DNA of the CDR3: TGTGCCAGCGGGAACTCTGGAAACACCATATATTTT.